These 13 T cell receptor beta chains were all obtained from the same sample, sequenced in a study of control samples from healthy donors and cancer patients. Profiling relied on immunoSEQ multiplex PCR, and the TCRdb table lists in-frame clones only, not all of them. The sample has tens of thousands of clones, roughly 89% seen once. Sequenced sample: PBMCs. These TCRs come from a man aged 55 to 69 with colorectal cancer.

Concerning this clone itself: Distinct nucleotide sequences in the sample also encode this CDR3. The rearrangement joins TRBV12-3 or TRBV12-4 to TRBJ2-5; a weak D match, TRBD2 (6 bases). V dropped 5 bases and J dropped 5 bases, with 9 bases sitting between them. The CDR3 has 12 amino acids. The CDR3 loop reads CASSPRGETQYF. As DNA, the CDR3 is TGTGCCAGCAGTCCCCGGGGGGAGACCCAGTACTTC.

The J gene is TRBJ2-1, the V gene TRBV30, with D perhaps TRBD2 (5 bases). Between the trimmed V and J ends, which lost 0 bases and 2 bases, there was a span of 11 bases. From germline, CDR1 is GTSNPN and CDR2 SVGIG (reference sequence). The CDR3 runs to 15 residues. The CDR3 coding sequence is TGTGCCTGGAGTGTAGCTGAGAGGGCCTACAATGAGCAGTTCTTC. Its translation is CAWSVAERAYNEQFF.

The V gene is TRBV7-9, the J gene TRBJ2-1; 8 nucleotides match TRBD1. CDR3 size: 14 residues. The V and J ends lost 7 bases and 4 bases, in that order; junction bases with no gene match: 6. Germline CDR1 reads SEHNR; CDR2 reads FQNEAQ (reference sequence). This CDR3 reads CASTSTGGYNEQFF. The CDR3 region has the DNA TGTGCCAGCACATCAACAGGGGGATACAATGAGCAGTTCTTC.

This chain joins TRBV2 and TRBJ2-2, with a weak D call TRBD1 (6 bases). The germline V gene has CDR1 SNHLY and CDR2 FYNNEI. V lost 4 bases to trimming and J lost 2 bases, with 11 bases between them. CDR3 length equals 15 residues. The CDR3 DNA reads as TGTGCCAGCAGTGGGCAGGGGCGCAACACCGGGGAGCTGTTTTTT. It codes for CASSGQGRNTGELFF.

The chain combines TRBV4-3 with TRBJ1-2; no clear D. The CDR3 has 13 amino acids. Trimming took off 5 bases at V and 8 bases at J, with 15 bases between the two ends. From germline, CDR1 is LGHNA and CDR2 YSLEER. The CDR3 region has the DNA TGCGCCAGCAGCTCTCAGAGGATCTCGGGCTACACCTTC. Translated: CASSSQRISGYTF.

The chain has TRBV29-1 and TRBJ1-2; D uncertain. The CDR3 sequence is 11 residues long. Germline V lookup: CDR1 SQVTM, CDR2 ANQGSEA. Trimming stripped 6 bases from V and 8 bases from J, with 13 bases between. CDR3: CSVLILRGYTF. The CDR3 DNA sequence: TGCAGCGTGCTGATCCTACGAGGCTACACCTTC.

Worth noting for this clone: The same CDR3 arises from other DNA sequences in this sample as well. V usage is TRBV19 and J usage is TRBJ1-1; 10 nucleotides agree with TRBD1. J lost 5 bases, V lost 5 bases, and 2 bases had no gene match. This CDR3 region has 13 residues. In germline, CDR1 is LNHDA, CDR2 SQIVND (reference sequence). DNA of the CDR3: TGTGCCAGTAGTTCGGACAGGGGGACTGAAGCTTTCTTT. It yields the protein CASSSDRGTEAFF.

The chain carries TRBV7-7 and TRBJ2-1, with 7 bases aligning to TRBD1. The CDR3 is 16 amino acids. V lost 5 bases and J lost 2; bases outside the gene matches: 9. Per the germline V gene, CDR1 is SSHAT and CDR2 is FNYEAQ (reference sequence). The CDR3 sequence is CASSPLAGTAYNEQFF. The CDR3 DNA reads as TGTGCCAGCAGCCCCCTCGCCGGGACAGCCTACAATGAGCAGTTCTTC. Supplemented by reference TRBV7-7 and TRBJ2-1, the full variable domain reads GAGVSQSPRYKVTKRGQDVTLRCDPISSHATLYWYQQALGQGPEFLTYFNYEAQPDKSGLPSDRFSAERPEGSISTLTIQRTEQRDSAMYRCASSPLAGTAYNEQFFGPGTRLTVL.

This clone was detected only once. This sequence joins TRBV6-5 and TRBJ2-3, with D perhaps given as TRBD1 or TRBD2 (5 bases each). This CDR3 region has 14 residues. Germline V gene sequence: CDR1 MNHEY, CDR2 SVGAGI. With 8 bases removed from V and 0 bases from J, the gap between germline ends came to 12 bases. In DNA, the CDR3 is TGTGCCAGCTCGACGGGGCGTAGCACAGATACGCAGTATTTT. It translates to CASSTGRSTDTQYF.

The chain is built from TRBV9 and TRBJ2-3; possible D gene TRBD1, 6 bases. The V end was cut by 0 bases, the J end by 10 bases, with 18 bases between. This CDR3 has 15 residues. Germline lookup yields CDR1 SGDLS and CDR2 YYNGEE. Written as DNA, the CDR3 is TGTGCCAGCAGCGTAGGGGGGCCCACCAGGGGCGCGCAGTATTTT. It yields the protein CASSVGGPTRGAQYF.

This clone was seen a handful of times. The V gene is TRBV19, the J gene TRBJ1-3; tentatively, D is TRBD1 (5 bases). The CDR3 covers 15 residues. Germline V gene sequence: CDR1 LNHDA, CDR2 SQIVND (reference sequence). Trimming pared 4 bases from V and 2 bases from J, leaving 12 bases between. DNA for the CDR3: TGTGCCAGTAGTACGGGACTCGGACCTGGAAACACCATATATTTT. The encoded protein is CASSTGLGPGNTIYF.

The CDR3 bases are TGCAGCGTTGTTAGCTCCTACAATGAGCAGTTCTTC. Residues: CSVVSSYNEQFF. This rearrangement joins TRBV29-1 to TRBJ2-1; no clear D. The germline V and J ends were trimmed by 4 bases and 0 bases, with 4 bases remaining between them. CDR1 and CDR2 (germline): SQVTM, ANQGSEA. The CDR3 consists of 12 residues.

CDR3 sequence: CASSDAGFYSNQPQHF. The CDR3, as DNA: TGTGCCAGCAGTGACGCTGGCTTCTATAGCAATCAGCCCCAGCATTTT. V usage is TRBV6-4 and J usage is TRBJ1-5; D gene ambiguous. V gave up 2 bases and J gave up 0 bases, with 11 bases separating them. CDR3 size: 16 residues. CDR1 is MRHNA, CDR2 SNTAGT, per germline.